Each of the 2 T cell receptor beta chains below was sequenced from the same sample in a study of regulatory T cells in long-lasting Graves disease. In building TCR beta libraries, iRepertoire HTBI primers were used together with Arm-PCR of CDR3 regions. TCRdb re-analysed the multiplex PCR reads in MiXCR, keeping a single row per CDR3 protein. The table records 530,000 or so distinct CDR3 sequences, around 15% of them present only once. Regarding time point: newly diagnosed GD, antithyroid drugs for less than 3 months. From PBMCs, RNA was extracted and then used to make the TCR library. These data also featured in a second study, about T cells in Graves' hyperthyroidism and ophthalmopathy.

Material: peripheral blood mononuclear cells (PBMCs), obtained at new diagnosis, from a patient treated with antithyroid drugs. These receptors all stem from a man aged 18 to 35 with Graves disease.

This clonotype has only a few counts. V is TRBV6-5 and J is TRBJ1-1; D not resolved. The CDR3 runs 16 residues. Per the germline V gene, CDR1 is MNHEY and CDR2 is SVGAGI. V dropped 3 bases and J dropped 0 bases, with 14 bases sitting between them. The CDR3 reads CASSYGLDDMNTEAFF. The CDR3 DNA reads as TGTGCCAGCAGTTATGGGTTGGACGACATGAACACTGAAGCTTTCTTT.

This clonotype was counted between two and nine times. The V and J genes are TRBV25-1 and TRBJ2-5; no reliable D call. Per germline, CDR1 MGHDK and CDR2 SYGVNS. V was trimmed by 1 base and J by 4 bases, leaving 19 bases between them. The CDR3 extends over 17 amino acids. CDR3 amino acids: CASSEFVYVGYGETQYF. CDR3 DNA: TGTGCCAGCAGTGAATTCGTCTACGTCGGGTATGGAGAGACCCAGTACTTC.